This T cell receptor beta chain was identified during a study of blood T cell repertoires in COVID-19. Overall study context: Specimens from acute and convalescent COVID-19 originated in the United States, Italy and Spain.

In the original analysis: Nucleated cell number was recorded as an estimate derived from reference gene primer amplification. Libraries were prepared by immunoSEQ multiplex PCR; TCRdb keeps only in-frame clonotypes and omits some of them. For V, J and clone size, that table is used; D and trimming come from the DNA. Counted here are under 300,000 clones, around 90% occurring once; the ten biggest clones make up 2.3%. Those who participated ranged in age from roughly 18 to 90 years and resided in about two dozen US areas. Cohorts were based on clinical histories the participants reported. Per germline, CDR1 MGHRA and CDR2 YSYEKL. Losses at the gene ends were 1 base for V and 5 bases for J; bases not matched to a gene: 2. The CDR3 spans 16 residues.

V and J are TRBV4-1 and TRBJ2-2; 12 bases line up with TRBD2. The specimen was PBMCs or T cells enriched from blood (not recorded which). The sequence came from a woman aged 40 to 49 with acute COVID-19. Here the CDR3 reads CASSQGTSGATGELFF. The CDR3 bases are TGCGCCAGCAGCCAAGGGACTAGCGGGGCTACCGGGGAGCTGTTTTTT.